Listed here are 12 T cell receptor beta chains from one sample, sequenced in a study of blood T cell repertoires in COVID-19. Here immunoSEQ multiplex PCR was the method, and the copy in TCRdb shows in-frame clones only, minus some. Seen here are 450,000 or so clones, approximately 89% observed once, and the top ten hold around 0.95%. The material sequenced was peripheral blood. These receptors were collected from a man between 18 and 29 years old with COVID-19, enrolled during active disease.

The V call is TRBV12-5, the J call TRBJ2-7, with D possibly being TRBD1 (6 bases). Per the germline V gene, CDR1 is LGHNT and CDR2 is FRNRAP. V lost 5 bases and J lost 4, with 21 bases in between. The CDR3 runs to 16 residues. CDR3 DNA sequence: TGTGCTAGTGGTCCCTTAAGGGGGAGTCTCATTTACGAGCAGTACTTC. The encoded protein is CASGPLRGSLIYEQYF.

The V gene is TRBV3-1 (or the pseudogene TRBV3-2), the J gene TRBJ1-2, with D perhaps TRBD1 (6 bases). The germline CDR1 and CDR2 sequences are LGHDT and YNNKEL (reference sequence). CDR3 size: 16 residues. Between the trimmed V and J ends, which lost 4 bases and 0 bases, there was a span of 15 bases. CDR3 in DNA: TGTGCCAGCAGCCTCCGGGACACCTCAACTAACTATGGCTACACCTTC. Translating it yields CASSLRDTSTNYGYTF.

The chain couples TRBV27 to TRBJ1-2; TRBD1 agrees at 7 bases. The CDR3 is 18 residues long. Per the germline V gene, CDR1 is MNHEY and CDR2 is SMNVEV (reference sequence). V shed 4 bases, J shed 7 bases, and the junction held 21 bases outside the gene matches. DNA of the CDR3: TGTGCCAGCAGTTCCGCCACCCTACGACAGGGATGGAGCTCTGGCTACACCTTC. Protein sequence: CASSSATLRQGWSSGYTF.

This chain links TRBV12-3 or TRBV12-4 with TRBJ1-5, with no clear D. The CDR3 runs to 12 residues. Trimming took 2 bases from V and 11 from J, leaving 10 bases between them. CDR3 region: CASSLSGWAQHF. As DNA, the CDR3 is TGTGCCAGCAGTTTATCGGGATGGGCCCAGCATTTT.

The chain couples TRBV6-5 to TRBJ1-1, with 7 positions matching TRBD1. Germline CDR1 MNHEY, CDR2 SVGAGI. This CDR3 spans 14 amino acids. V gave up 6 bases and J gave up 3 bases; unmatched junction bases: 7. CDR3 sequence: CASSQQGTYTEAFF. In DNA form, the CDR3 reads TGTGCCAGCAGCCAACAGGGGACGTACACTGAAGCTTTCTTT.

The gene calls are TRBV5-6 and TRBJ1-1, with 7 bases lining up with TRBD1. The length of the CDR3 is 14 residues. In germline, CDR1 is SGHDT, CDR2 YYEEEE. V lost 4 bases to trimming and J lost 6 bases; unmatched junction nucleotides: 9. The CDR3 coding sequence is TGTGCCAGCAGCAGTACAGGGGAAGTAGCTGAAGCTTTCTTT. The encoded protein is CASSSTGEVAEAFF.

The CDR3 DNA sequence: TGTGCCAGCTCATTGAGACAGATCGATAATTCACCCCTCCACTTT. It codes for CASSLRQIDNSPLHF. The V gene is TRBV18, the J gene TRBJ1-6; perhaps TRBD1 as D (5 bases). Germline-derived CDR1 and CDR2 are KGHSH and LQKENI. The CDR3 totals 15 residues. Trimming cost V 5 bases and J 5 bases, with 13 bases left between them.

The chain joins TRBV6-5 to TRBJ2-7, with 7 bases lining up with TRBD2. V was clipped by 8 bases and J by 2 bases; unmatched bases: 6. The CDR3 extends over 13 amino acids. Germline V lookup: CDR1 MNHEY, CDR2 SVGAGI. The CDR3 protein is CASSGDYPYEQYF. CDR3 nucleotides: TGTGCCAGCTCCGGGGACTACCCCTACGAGCAGTACTTC.

The gene calls are TRBV27 and TRBJ1-6; 8 bases match TRBD1. The length of the CDR3 is 16 residues. CDR1 and CDR2 from the germline V gene are MNHEY and SMNVEV (reference sequence). V gave up 2 bases and J gave up 5 bases; unmatched junction bases: 5. CDR3 in amino acids: CASSLQGQGNNSPLHF. As DNA, the CDR3 is TGTGCCAGCAGTTTACAAGGACAGGGAAATAATTCACCCCTCCACTTT.

The CDR3 coding sequence is TGTGCCAGCAGAAGGGGGGGGCTTGATACGCAGTATTTT. Residues: CASRRGGLDTQYF. The chain has TRBV12-3 or TRBV12-4 and TRBJ2-3; D is possibly TRBD2 (7 bases). The V end was cut by 6 bases, the J end by 6 bases, with 13 bases between. The CDR3 covers 13 residues.

Notes on this clone: Other DNA sequences within the sample encode an identical CDR3. The chain combines TRBV5-1 with TRBJ2-3; the D gene is possibly TRBD1 (6 bases). V was clipped by 1 base and J by 0 bases, with 9 bases between them. Germline loops: CDR1 SGHRS, CDR2 YFSETQ. This CDR3 region has 15 residues. This CDR3 is CASSLTGLSTDTQYF. CDR3 bases: TGCGCCAGCAGCTTGACAGGGCTAAGCACAGATACGCAGTATTTT.

The rearrangement joins TRBV5-4 to TRBJ2-5; D unresolved. The CDR3 has 11 residues. With 0 bases removed from V and 13 bases from J, the gap between germline ends came to 10 bases. Per the germline V gene, CDR1 is SGHNT and CDR2 is YYREEE (reference sequence). The CDR3 DNA sequence: TGTGCCAGCAGCTTGGGAGTAGATTGGTACTTC. Its translation is CASSLGVDWYF. Supplemented by reference TRBV5-4 and TRBJ2-5, the full variable domain reads ETGVTQSPTHLIKTRGQQVTLRCSSQSGHNTVSWYQQALGQGPQFIFQYYREEENGRGNFPPRFSGLQFPNYSSELNVNALELDDSALYLCASSLGVDWYFGPGTRLLVL.